These 22 T cell receptor beta chains originate from one sample sequenced in a study of identical twins. TCRdb redid the calling of the 5' RACE reads with MiXCR, one entry per CDR3 protein. The sample has 240,000 or so distinct CDR3 sequences, around 6.6% seen once. The same sample was also studied in work on yellow fever vaccine responses in identical twins.

Sequencing was carried out using memory (CD45RO+) T cells sorted from blood. Receptors were obtained from a woman between 18 and 29 years old in good health.

This clonotype was picked up many times. V is TRBV6-6 and J is TRBJ1-1, with TRBD1 identical over 9 bases. Trimming took 6 bases from V and 5 from J; bases not matched to a gene: 4. Germline V lookup: CDR1 MNHNY, CDR2 SVGAGI (reference sequence). The CDR3 sequence is 13 residues long. The CDR3 nucleotides are TGTGCCAGCAGGGGACAGGGAGGGACTGAAGCTTTCTTT. Amino acid sequence: CASRGQGGTEAFF.

This clonotype was recorded at least ten times. The chain carries TRBV29-1 and TRBJ2-1; 10 nucleotides line up with TRBD2. Germline V gives CDR1 SQVTM, CDR2 ANQGSEA. This CDR3 contains 15 residues. V was clipped by 4 bases and J by 0 bases; unmatched bases: 3. As DNA, the CDR3 is TGCAGCGTTGCGGCTAGCGGGAGCTCCTACAATGAGCAGTTCTTC. Protein sequence: CSVAASGSSYNEQFF.

This clonotype was seen ten or more times. V and J are TRBV3-1 and TRBJ1-1; D unclear. The CDR3 is made up of 14 amino acids. Deletions cut 1 base from V and 1 base from J, with 7 bases between. Per the germline V gene, CDR1 is LGHDT and CDR2 is YNNKEL (reference sequence). The CDR3 DNA reads as TGTGCCAGCAGCCAAGCCGCGGGGAACACTGAAGCTTTCTTT. Encoded protein: CASSQAAGNTEAFF.

The chain recombines TRBV20-1 with TRBJ2-7, with D uncertain. The CDR3 runs 13 residues. The V end lost 4 bases, the J end lost 2 bases, and 12 bases lay between the germline ends. Germline V gives CDR1 DFQATT, CDR2 SNEGSKA (reference sequence). The CDR3 DNA sequence: TGCAGTGCTAAAAAAGCACCTACCTACGAGCAGTACTTC. Translated: CSAKKAPTYEQYF.

This clonotype has just a few counts. J is TRBJ2-5 and V is TRBV12-3 or TRBV12-4, with 9 bases matching TRBD2. The CDR3 loop spans 15 amino acids. The V segment lost 5 bases and the J segment 7 bases; nucleotides outside the gene matches: 11. The CDR3 protein is CASSNLAGAIGTQYF. The CDR3 DNA reads as TGTGCCAGCAGTAACTTAGCGGGAGCCATCGGGACCCAGTACTTC.

This clonotype was observed a handful of times. This chain uses TRBV24-1 with TRBJ2-1; tentative D call: TRBD1 (6 bases). CDR3 length: 16 residues. Per germline, CDR1 KGHDR and CDR2 SFDVKD. The ends were cut back, 0 bases at V and 5 bases at J, with 13 bases in the middle. The CDR3 bases are TGTGCCACCAGTGATTTGAAAAGGACAGACGACAATGAGCAGTTCTTC. This codes for CATSDLKRTDDNEQFF.

This chain connects TRBV20-1 to TRBJ2-2, with 13 nucleotides matching TRBD2. CDR3 length equals 18 residues. Germline V CDR1 and CDR2: DFQATT, SNEGSKA (reference sequence). Trimming took 0 bases from V and 4 from J; bases not matched to a gene: 8. The CDR3 nucleotides read TGCAGTGCTAGAGACCCCCAAACTAGCGGGGGGGCCACCGGGGAGCTGTTTTTT. Translating gives CSARDPQTSGGATGELFF.

This clonotype was picked up many times. The chain uses TRBV12-3 or TRBV12-4 and TRBJ2-2; the D gene is possibly TRBD2 (6 bases). Trimming pared 3 bases from V and 6 bases from J, leaving 11 bases between. The CDR3 covers 14 residues. Here the CDR3 DNA reads TGTGCCAGCAGTTTCCTAGGGACTTCCGGGGAGCTGTTTTTT. Its translation: CASSFLGTSGELFF.

A few counts support this clonotype. V usage is TRBV4-1 and J usage is TRBJ2-4; 9 bases map to TRBD1. CDR1 is MGHRA, CDR2 YSYEKL, per germline. J gave up 7 bases and V 4 bases, and 2 bases lay outside the gene matches. CDR3 size: 13 residues. The CDR3 DNA reads TGCGCCAGCAGCCCAGGACAGGGGAACATTCAGTACTTC. Its protein product is CASSPGQGNIQYF.

V gene TRBV10-2 combines with J gene TRBJ1-2; a possible D gene is TRBD1 (5 bases). This CDR3 is 12 amino acids long. From germline, CDR1 is WSHSY and CDR2 SAAADI. V dropped 3 bases and J dropped 6 bases, with 8 bases sitting between them. The CDR3: CASSEWGNGYTF. The DNA for the CDR3 is TGCGCCAGCAGTGAATGGGGGAATGGCTACACCTTC.

This clonotype occurred a few times. V gene TRBV25-1 combines with J gene TRBJ1-4; tentatively, D is TRBD1 (5 bases). The CDR3 spans 14 residues. Germline V gene lookup returns CDR1 MGHDK and CDR2 SYGVNS. V shed 1 base and J shed 9 bases, with 12 bases lying between them. The CDR3 DNA sequence: TGTGCCAGCAGTGAATGGGGGGATTTAAAAAAACTGTTTTTT. It is translated as CASSEWGDLKKLFF.

This clonotype was detected many times. CDR3 DNA sequence: TGCAGTGCTAGAGATGACAGGGATACGCAGTATTTT. It encodes CSARDDRDTQYF. The V gene is TRBV20-1, the J gene TRBJ2-3, with D perhaps TRBD1 (6 bases). Per germline, CDR1 DFQATT and CDR2 SNEGSKA (reference sequence). V was shortened by 0 bases and J by 6 bases, with 7 bases between the two germline ends. This CDR3 region has 12 residues.

This chain uses TRBV20-1 with TRBJ2-1; the match to TRBD2 covers 7 bases. CDR1 is DFQATT, CDR2 SNEGSKA, per germline (reference sequence). This CDR3 contains 14 residues. The V and J ends lost 5 bases and 4 bases, in that order; junction bases with no gene match: 8. CDR3 nucleotide sequence: TGCAGTGCTCATAGGGAGGGGACTTACAATGAGCAGTTCTTC. It is translated as CSAHREGTYNEQFF.

This clonotype was seen a few times. The chain has TRBV3-1 and TRBJ2-1; 7 bases agree with TRBD2. Unmatched junction bases numbered 9, after V lost 1 base and J lost 9 bases. CDR1 and CDR2 (germline): LGHDT, YNNKEL (reference sequence). The CDR3 extends over 15 amino acids. CDR3 in DNA: TGTGCCAGCAGCCAAGTGGGGGAGGGCCTTGGTGAGCAGTTCTTC. It specifies CASSQVGEGLGEQFF.

The chain employs TRBV7-2 and TRBJ2-1, with D perhaps TRBD1 (7 bases). The CDR3 has 16 amino acids. V was trimmed by 2 bases and J by 7 bases, leaving 18 bases between them. Germline CDR1 reads SGHTA; CDR2 reads FQGNSA. The CDR3 loop is CASSLFPQGGTNEQFF. The CDR3 DNA is TGTGCCAGCAGCTTATTCCCCCAGGGGGGTACGAATGAGCAGTTCTTC.

This clonotype occurred a few times. The rearrangement uses TRBV11-3 and TRBJ1-1, with D possibly TRBD1 on 5 matching bases. Germline V gene lookup returns CDR1 SGHNT and CDR2 YENEEA. The CDR3 length is 14 residues. V dropped 3 bases and J dropped 2 bases, with 10 bases sitting between them. CDR3 sequence: CASSFGTFNTEAFF. The DNA of the CDR3 is TGTGCCAGCAGCTTCGGGACCTTCAACACTGAAGCTTTCTTT.

This chain links TRBV5-1 with TRBJ2-1, with 16 bases fitting TRBD2. V was pared by 4 bases and J by 2 bases, with 6 bases of the junction left unmatched. The CDR3 contains 18 residues. In germline, CDR1 is SGHRS, CDR2 YFSETQ. The DNA of the CDR3 is TGCGCCAGCAGCCCGGGACTAGCGGGGGGGTTCGCCTACAATGAGCAGTTCTTC. As protein: CASSPGLAGGFAYNEQFF.

This clonotype was recorded at least ten times. This sequence joins TRBV11-2 and TRBJ2-7, with D possibly matching TRBD1 (5 bases). The ends were cut back, 0 bases at V and 2 bases at J, with 11 bases in the middle. CDR1 is SGHAT and CDR2 is FQNNGV in the germline V gene. The CDR3 has 15 amino acids. DNA of the CDR3: TGTGCCAGCAGCTTAGATTGGGGCAGAACCTACGAGCAGTACTTC. Translated, it gives CASSLDWGRTYEQYF.

This clonotype was detected ten times or more. V gene TRBV29-1 combines with J gene TRBJ2-1; 13 bases map to TRBD2. The CDR3 extends over 15 amino acids. V was clipped by 5 bases and J by 1 base; unmatched bases: 2. The germline CDR1 and CDR2 sequences are SQVTM and ANQGSEA. CDR3 in DNA: TGCAGCGTTAGACTAGCGGGAGGATCCTACAATGAGCAGTTCTTC. Its protein product is CSVRLAGGSYNEQFF.

This clonotype was detected ten times or more. The chain combines TRBV20-1 with TRBJ2-3, with a tentative D call TRBD2 (7 bases). The CDR3 runs to 14 residues. Germline loops: CDR1 DFQATT, CDR2 SNEGSKA (reference sequence). Trimming stripped 5 bases from V and 4 bases from J, with 16 bases between. The CDR3 region is CSALGGAMADTQYF. The DNA of the CDR3 is TGCAGTGCTTTAGGGGGGGCCATGGCAGATACGCAGTATTTT.

This clonotype was counted many times. The V call is TRBV7-2, the J call TRBJ2-7; 7 bases agree with TRBD2. This CDR3 spans 14 amino acids. The junction had 4 bases not matched to a gene; V was cut back by 5 bases and J by 0 bases. Germline V gives CDR1 SGHTA, CDR2 FQGNSA. The CDR3 nucleotides read TGTGCCAGCAGCAGTAGCGGGCTCTCCTACGAGCAGTACTTC. Amino acids: CASSSSGLSYEQYF.

This clonotype was detected many times. This chain uses TRBV29-1 with TRBJ2-1; TRBD2 agrees at 13 bases. Losses at the gene ends were 0 bases for V and 4 bases for J; bases not matched to a gene: 9. The CDR3 loop spans 18 amino acids. Germline V CDR1 and CDR2: SQVTM, ANQGSEA. The CDR3 nucleotides are TGCAGCGTTGAAGATCGGGGGATGGGACTAGCGGGATACAATGAGCAGTTCTTC. It specifies CSVEDRGMGLAGYNEQFF.